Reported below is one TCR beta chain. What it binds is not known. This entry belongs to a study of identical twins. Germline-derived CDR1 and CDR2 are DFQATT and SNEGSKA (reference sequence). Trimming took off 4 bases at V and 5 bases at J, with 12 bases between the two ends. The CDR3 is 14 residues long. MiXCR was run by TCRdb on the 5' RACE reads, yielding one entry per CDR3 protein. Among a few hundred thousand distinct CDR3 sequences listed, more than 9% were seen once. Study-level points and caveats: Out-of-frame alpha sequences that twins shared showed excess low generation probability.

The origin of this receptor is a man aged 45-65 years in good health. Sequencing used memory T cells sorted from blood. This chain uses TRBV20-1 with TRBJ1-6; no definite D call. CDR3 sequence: CSATKGHDNSPLHF. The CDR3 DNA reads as TGCAGTGCTACCAAGGGCCACGATAATTCACCCCTCCACTTT.